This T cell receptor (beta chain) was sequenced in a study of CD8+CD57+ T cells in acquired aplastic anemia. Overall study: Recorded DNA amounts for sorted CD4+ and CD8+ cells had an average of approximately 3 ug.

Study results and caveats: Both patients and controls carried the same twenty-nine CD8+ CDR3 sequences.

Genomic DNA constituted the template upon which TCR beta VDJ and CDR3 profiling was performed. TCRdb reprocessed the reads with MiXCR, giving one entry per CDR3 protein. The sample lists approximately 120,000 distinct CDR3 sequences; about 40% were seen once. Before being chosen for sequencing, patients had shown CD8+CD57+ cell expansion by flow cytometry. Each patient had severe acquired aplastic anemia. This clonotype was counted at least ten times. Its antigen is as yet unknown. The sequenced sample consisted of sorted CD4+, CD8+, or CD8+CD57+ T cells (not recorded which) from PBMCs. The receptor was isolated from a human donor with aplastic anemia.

The CDR3 DNA reads TGCAGTGCTAGCGTTGGGGCCCATCAGCCCCAGCATTTT. It translates to CSASVGAHQPQHF. This rearrangement joins TRBV20-1 to TRBJ1-5, with D perhaps matching TRBD1 (5 bases). The germline gives CDR1 DFQATT, CDR2 SNEGSKA (reference sequence). The V end was cut by 3 bases, the J end by 5 bases, with 11 bases between. The CDR3 runs to 13 residues.